A single sample is the source of the 5 T cell receptor beta chains below, sequenced in a study of cytomegalovirus exposure and HLA in healthy donors. 60 Vbeta and 13 Jbeta primers were used in PCR. Measured with immunoSEQ multiplex PCR; TCRdb has only the in-frame clones, and not every one. The table shows approximately 190,000 clones, with roughly 80% occurring only once. The sequenced sample consisted of PBMCs. Receptors originate from a woman in her 30s in good health and CMV-seropositive.

The rearrangement uses TRBV14 and TRBJ2-7, with 7 bases lining up with TRBD1. Trimming removed 4 bases from V and 2 bases from J; junction bases left unmatched: 5. Germline V gene data show CDR1 as SGHDN and CDR2 as FVKESK. The CDR3 has 14 residues. The CDR3 is CASSPRDSTYEQYF. The CDR3 DNA follows: TGTGCCAGCAGCCCCCGGGACAGCACCTACGAGCAGTACTTC.

The chain has TRBV5-4 and TRBJ2-7, with a possible D match to TRBD1 (6 bases). Looked up from germline, CDR1 is SGHNT and CDR2 is YYREEE (reference sequence). Trimming removed 3 bases from V and 5 bases from J, with 15 bases in between. The CDR3 is 14 residues long. CDR3: CASSSAGRGHEQYF. DNA of the CDR3: TGTGCCAGCAGCTCTGCCGGCAGGGGCCACGAGCAGTACTTC.

This chain joins TRBV30 and TRBJ2-1, with TRBD1 as a possible D gene (7 bases). CDR3 length: 14 residues. CDR1 is GTSNPN and CDR2 is SVGIG in the germline V gene (reference sequence). V lost 4 bases and J lost 6, with 16 bases in between. For the CDR3, the DNA is TGTGCCTGGACCAGGGGGGACCCGGCCAATGAGCAGTTCTTC. Its protein is CAWTRGDPANEQFF.

V and J are TRBV4-3 and TRBJ2-3; unclear D gene. The germline CDR1 and CDR2 sequences are LGHNA and YSLEER. This CDR3 is built from 17 residues. The germline V and J ends were trimmed by 0 bases and 3 bases, with 16 bases remaining between them. CDR3 protein: CASSQESGFMRTDTQYF. The CDR3 bases are TGCGCCAGCAGCCAAGAATCTGGTTTCATGAGGACAGATACGCAGTATTTT.

The V gene is TRBV7-3, the J gene TRBJ2-1; 7 bases fit TRBD2. Germline V gene lookup returns CDR1 SGHTA and CDR2 FQGTGA. V dropped 2 bases and J dropped 4; count of bases not matched to a gene: 5. The CDR3 is made up of 15 amino acids. The CDR3 reads CASSLGRAGYNEQFF. Here the CDR3 DNA reads TGTGCCAGCAGCTTAGGGAGGGCGGGTTACAATGAGCAGTTCTTC.